The clone carrying this TCR beta chain was observed at least ten times. The data originate from a study of human T cells and chemical hapten exposure. About the study: Each patient's scalp received weekly diphenylcyclopropenone throughout the approximately 22-week study. Among samples, TCR yields varied mainly because of small differences in pooled library volume.

V was trimmed by 7 bases and J by 4 bases, leaving 10 bases between them. CDR1 and CDR2 (germline): DFQATT, SNEGSKA (reference sequence). This CDR3 spans 11 amino acids. From the RACE reads, TCRdb called clonotypes with MiXCR, one entry per CDR3 protein. The sample shows around 92,000 distinct CDR3 sequences, 9.5% to 14% of them seen only once. The time point here: pre-sensitization, week 0. Treatment reported: therapeutic diphenylcyclopropenone sensitization with weekly scalp DPC. The chain is built from TRBV20-1 and TRBJ2-5; D is unclear. The sequence derives from a woman aged 60-75 years with alopecia areata. Some clones in this sample may be carry-over from other donors' samples. This sample comprised whole blood, obtained in connection with sensitization to the hapten diphenylcyclopropenone (DPC). The CDR3 DNA reads as TGCAGTGGGGTCTTAGGAGAGACCCAGTACTTC. Protein: CSGVLGETQYF.